This T cell receptor (beta chain) was observed in a study of shared clonotypes between healthy human individuals. Regarding the study as a whole: Clonotype sharing among donors, it was expected, would be affected by sequencing depth. On the whole, naive subsets had larger estimated richness than memory subsets had.

V lost 2 bases to trimming and J lost 7 bases, with 15 bases between them. This CDR3 region has 14 residues. Germline V gene sequence: CDR1 GTSNPN, CDR2 SVGIG (reference sequence). A word on this clone: Antigen specificity is unknown.

TCRdb's table, derived via immunoSEQ multiplex PCR, lists solely in-frame clones and lacks some. Of about 2.3 million clones detected, 85% to 95% appear once; the ten largest clones hold 0.37%. There were no recent acute infections or vaccinations among the donors, who were healthy HIV-negative adults. Material: naive CD4+ T cells from PBMCs. Regarding subset: CD45RA+ positively selected. This chain uses TRBV30 with TRBJ1-5; D not certain. This TCR was sampled from a man aged 18 to 30 in good health. Some clones in this sample may be carry-over from other donors' samples. As DNA, the CDR3 is TGTGCCTGGAGTCAGGCCTTCTTGGGCCAGCCCCAGCATTTT. Its translation: CAWSQAFLGQPQHF.